The TCR beta chain described here comes from a study of T cells of healthy individuals. The germline CDR1 and CDR2 sequences are LGHNA and YNFKEQ. With 3 bases clipped from V and 7 bases from J, the junction kept 7 bases outside the gene matches. This CDR3 contains 15 residues. In this sample, this clonotype turned up many times. TCRdb redid the calling of the 5' RACE reads with MiXCR, one entry per CDR3 protein. This sample carries tens of thousands of distinct CDR3 sequences, around 15% of them seen once, and the ten largest clones take about 4.3%. The sequence was obtained from a human donor in good health. This chain connects TRBV4-2 to TRBJ2-7, with 12 bases fitting TRBD2. The CDR3 here is CASSHPSGRAPEQYF. The CDR3 nucleotides read TGTGCCAGCAGCCACCCTAGCGGGAGGGCCCCTGAGCAGTACTTC.